One and the same sample provided the 8 T cell receptor beta chains below, sequenced in a study. TCRdb called the 5' RACE reads again in MiXCR, with one record for every CDR3 protein. The table includes approximately 40,000 distinct CDR3 sequences, approximately 22% detected once. Cells sorted as Tregs were CD4+, CD25+ and CD127-/low. Material for sequencing was Tregs sorted from blood. These receptors all come from a female donor with breast cancer.

This clonotype was detected ten times or more. The chain couples TRBV12-3 or TRBV12-4 to TRBJ2-2, with D maybe TRBD1 (5 bases). The CDR3 is made up of 16 amino acids. Deletions cut 5 bases from V and 3 bases from J, with 16 bases between. CDR3 sequence reads: CASSETVTLYTGELFF. Written as DNA, the CDR3 is TGTGCCAGCAGTGAGACAGTTACACTCTACACCGGGGAGCTGTTTTTT.

This clonotype was seen many times. V usage is TRBV5-5 and J usage is TRBJ2-1; D not resolved. The ends were cut back, 5 bases at V and 0 bases at J, with 15 bases in the middle. This CDR3 is built from 16 residues. The germline V gene encodes CDR1 SGHKS and CDR2 YYEKEE (reference sequence). CDR3 coding DNA: TGTGCCAGCAGGTCCTCTTCTGGAAGCTCCTACAATGAGCAGTTCTTC. It translates to CASRSSSGSSYNEQFF.

There are many counts of this clonotype. The V call is TRBV27, the J call TRBJ2-1, with D tentatively TRBD1 or TRBD2 (5 bases each). Germline assignment: CDR1 MNHEY and CDR2 SMNVEV (reference sequence). The CDR3 sequence is 16 residues long. V gave up 8 bases and J gave up 4 bases, with 21 bases separating them. The CDR3 DNA sequence: TGTGCCAGCCGAACCTTAGGGACGCCTCGTTACAATGAGCAGTTCTTC. It is translated as CASRTLGTPRYNEQFF.

V and J are TRBV9 and TRBJ2-3; no definite D call. Germline CDR1 reads SGDLS; CDR2 reads YYNGEE. V was shortened by 0 bases and J by 2 bases, with 4 bases between the two germline ends. The CDR3 has 13 residues. The DNA of the CDR3 is TGTGCCAGCAGCGTAGTACCCACAGATACGCAGTATTTT. Translation: CASSVVPTDTQYF.

This chain joins TRBV4-2 and TRBJ2-5; 7 bases align to TRBD2. This CDR3 has 15 amino acids. Germline CDR1 LGHNA, CDR2 YNFKEQ. V shed 1 base, J shed 11 bases, and the junction held 13 bases outside the gene matches. CDR3 DNA: TGTGCCAGCAGCCAAGCGGCCCTAGCGGATGATCGTCAGTACTTC. Translation gives CASSQAALADDRQYF.

There are a few counts of this clonotype. CDR3 sequence reads: CASSLEGQGLGTDTQYF. The CDR3 DNA reads TGTGCCAGCAGCTTAGAGGGCCAGGGACTTGGCACAGATACGCAGTATTTT. The rearrangement uses TRBV7-9 and TRBJ2-3, with D perhaps TRBD2 (6 bases). CDR1 SEHNR and CDR2 FQNEAQ come from the germline V gene (reference sequence). The CDR3 runs to 17 residues. V was trimmed by 1 base and J by 1 base, leaving 15 bases between them. The variable domain in full, completed from reference TRBV7-9 and TRBJ2-3, reads DTGVSQNPRHKITKRGQNVTFRCDPISEHNRLYWYRQTLGQGPEFLTYFQNEAQLEKSRLLSDRFSAERPKGSFSTLEIQRTEQGDSAMYLCASSLEGQGLGTDTQYFGPGTRLTVL.

The sample holds many counts of this clonotype. The V and J genes are TRBV4-3 and TRBJ2-2; possibly TRBD1 for D (6 bases). CDR1 is LGHNA, CDR2 YSLEER, per germline. Trimming took 0 bases from V and 5 from J, leaving 13 bases between them. CDR3 length: 16 amino acids. DNA of the CDR3: TGCGCCAGCAGCCAAGATGCTGGGACATCTACCGGGGAGCTGTTTTTT. Translation gives CASSQDAGTSTGELFF.

A remark on this clonotype: Mismatch with germline at one junction end may stem from a read error. The chain is built from TRBV24-1 and TRBJ2-5; the match to TRBD2 covers 12 bases. Per the germline V gene, CDR1 is KGHDR and CDR2 is SFDVKD. CDR3 length: 16 residues. The DNA of the CDR3 is TGTGCCACCGGTGACCACCGACTAGCGGGAGAAGAGACCCAGTACTTC. It is translated as CATGDHRLAGEETQYF.